This TCR beta chain was profiled in a study of T cell responses to AZD1222 COVID-19 vaccine. Study in general: Researchers grouped second doses given at about 4 or about 12 weeks into one pool. General study results and limits: Donors, mostly white British, included more females; clonal diversity was possibly underestimated. Recipients of two AZD1222 doses showed rising Spike-specific TCR breadth and depth.

TCRdb's table, derived via immunoSEQ multiplex PCR, lists solely in-frame clones and lacks some. Of under 200,000 clones in the sample, roughly 92% are singletons; the top ten hold 1% to 1.5%. Trimming removed 4 bases from V and 7 bases from J, with 9 bases in between. CDR1 SGDLS and CDR2 YYNGEE come from the germline V gene. The CDR3 has 13 amino acids. Turning to this clone: Its antigen is unidentified.

The sequencing used peripheral blood, collected on day 0 of AZD1222 vaccination. This rearrangement joins TRBV9 to TRBJ1-6, with a tentative D call TRBD1 (6 bases). The clonotype comes from an adult in good health. DNA of the CDR3: TGTGCCAGCAGCACAGGGTACAATTCACCCCTCCACTTT. It codes for CASSTGYNSPLHF. Full variable domain (rest looked up from reference TRBV9 and TRBJ1-6): DSGVTQTPKHLITATGQRVTLRCSPRSGDLSVYWYQQSLDQGLQFLIQYYNGEERAKGNILERFSAQQFPDLHSELNLSSLELGDSALYFCASSTGYNSPLHFGNGTRLTVT.